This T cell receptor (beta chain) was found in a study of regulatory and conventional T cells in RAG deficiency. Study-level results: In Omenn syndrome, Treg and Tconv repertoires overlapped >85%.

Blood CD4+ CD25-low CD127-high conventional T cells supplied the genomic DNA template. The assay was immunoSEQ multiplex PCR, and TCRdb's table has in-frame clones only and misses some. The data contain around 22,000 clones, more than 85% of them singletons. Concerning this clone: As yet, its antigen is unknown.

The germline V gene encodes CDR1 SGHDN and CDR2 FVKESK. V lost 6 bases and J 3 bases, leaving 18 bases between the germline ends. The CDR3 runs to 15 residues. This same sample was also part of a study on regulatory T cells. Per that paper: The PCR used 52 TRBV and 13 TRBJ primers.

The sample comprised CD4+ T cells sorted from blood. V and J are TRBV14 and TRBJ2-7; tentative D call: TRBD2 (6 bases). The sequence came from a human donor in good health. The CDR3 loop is CASSPGKGGLYEQYF. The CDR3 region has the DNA TGTGCCAGCAGTCCAGGGAAGGGAGGACTCTACGAGCAGTACTTC.